The 18 T cell receptor beta chains reported below all come from one sample, sequenced in a study of T cells in Graves' hyperthyroidism and ophthalmopathy. There were TCR beta CDR3 regions amplified from RNA transcripts. An initial round of RT-PCR targeting the TCR CDR3 relied on the HTBI primer set. A single record per CDR3 protein comes from TCRdb applying MiXCR to the multiplex PCR reads. The table records about 520,000 distinct CDR3 sequences, 20% of them present only once. Sequences were obtained from blood. The source of these receptors is a man younger than 35 with Graves' hyperthyroidism.

This clonotype showed up many times. The CDR3 sequence is CASSLEGANTEAFF. CDR3 nucleotides: TGTGCCAGCAGTTTGGAGGGGGCGAACACTGAAGCTTTCTTT. The V and J genes are TRBV12-3 or TRBV12-4 and TRBJ1-1, with 7 positions matching TRBD1. Germline trimming cut 3 bases from V and 1 base from J; bases unmatched to any gene: 2. CDR3 length equals 14 residues.

The CDR3, as DNA: TGTGCCATCGGGAGGGACACCGGGGAGCTGTTTTTT. Encoded protein: CAIGRDTGELFF. The chain carries TRBV10-3 and TRBJ2-2; 7 positions match TRBD2. The V gene end was trimmed by 8 bases and the J gene end by 3 bases; junction bases not matched to a gene: 0. Germline CDR1 ENHRY, CDR2 SYGVKD. There are 12 residues in the CDR3.

J is TRBJ1-2 and V is TRBV12-3 or TRBV12-4; D remains ambiguous. This CDR3 contains 14 residues. V shed 1 base and J shed 3 bases, with 9 bases lying between them. In DNA form, the CDR3 reads TGTGCCAGCAGTTTAGGCAGCACACACTATGGCTACACCTTC. This gives the protein CASSLGSTHYGYTF.

This clonotype was seen repeatedly, ten times or more. V gene TRBV2 combines with J gene TRBJ1-2; 7 nucleotides align to TRBD1. The CDR3 loop spans 13 amino acids. Germline V gene sequence: CDR1 SNHLY, CDR2 FYNNEI. Trimming at V came to 5 bases and at J to 8 bases, leaving 8 bases not matched to a gene. The CDR3 nucleotides read TGTGCCAGCAGTCCCAGACAGGGAGGAGGCTACACCTTC. Amino acid sequence: CASSPRQGGGYTF.

There are a few counts of this clonotype. The chain joins TRBV12-3 or TRBV12-4 to TRBJ2-7; 10 bases are shared with TRBD1. V was clipped by 6 bases and J by 1 base; unmatched bases: 6. This CDR3 is built from 15 residues. Written as DNA, the CDR3 is TGTGCCAGCAGCTTGACAGGGGGCGCTTCCTACGAGCAGTACTTC. Amino acid sequence: CASSLTGGASYEQYF.

The genes are TRBV10-3 and TRBJ1-2, with D maybe TRBD1 (5 bases). Trimming took 2 bases from V and 5 from J, leaving 18 bases between them. This CDR3 spans 16 amino acids. The V gene's germline CDR1 is ENHRY and CDR2 SYGVKD. CDR3 in DNA: TGTGCCATCAGTGAGGCGAGGGGCCGATTATCTTATGGCTACACCTTC. As protein: CAISEARGRLSYGYTF.

This clonotype was recorded at least ten times. The gene calls are TRBV11-2 and TRBJ2-7; 10 bases fit TRBD1. Trimming cost V 5 bases and J 5 bases; bases outside gene matches: 15. CDR1 SGHAT and CDR2 FQNNGV come from the germline V gene. This CDR3 contains 17 residues. In nucleotides, the CDR3 is TGTGCCAGCAGCACCCCTAGAAGGGCGGGACAGGGGAACGAGCAGTACTTC. Translating it yields CASSTPRRAGQGNEQYF.

In its sample, this clonotype was seen many times. This chain uses TRBV24-1 with TRBJ1-1; 8 bases map to TRBD1. V gave up 3 bases and J gave up 6 bases; unmatched junction bases: 5. Looked up from germline, CDR1 is KGHDR and CDR2 is SFDVKD. This CDR3 contains 14 residues. The CDR3 nucleotides read TGTGCCACCAGTGATAACGACAGGGGAGCTGAAGCTTTCTTT. It specifies CATSDNDRGAEAFF.

This clonotype has more than one count but fewer than ten. A much bigger clone sits one base away, suggesting this may be a read error. The chain has TRBV27 and TRBJ1-1; no clear D. The V end was cut by 6 bases, the J end by 10 bases, with 12 bases between. CDR3 length equals 11 residues. CDR1 and CDR2 from the germline V gene are MNHEY and SMNVEV (reference sequence). The CDR3 region has the DNA TGTGCCAGCAGGTTCGGGCCAGGAGCTTTCTTT. Its protein is CASRFGPGAFF.

This clonotype was detected a few times. The V and J genes are TRBV2 and TRBJ1-5; D is ambiguous. CDR3 length: 13 amino acids. Germline loops: CDR1 SNHLY, CDR2 FYNNEI. Trimming cost V 4 bases and J 3 bases, with 7 bases left between them. The CDR3 DNA follows: TGTGCCAGCAGTGCGGCCCCCAATCAGCCCCAGCATTTT. Translation gives CASSAAPNQPQHF.

The sample holds many counts of this clonotype. J is TRBJ1-1 and V is TRBV7-8, with D perhaps TRBD1 (5 bases). The CDR3 extends over 16 amino acids. V lost 3 bases and J lost 1, with 15 bases in between. Germline CDR1 is SGHVS and CDR2 is FQNEAQ. CDR3 region: CASSFLTGTQNTEAFF. CDR3 sequence (DNA): TGTGCCAGCAGCTTCCTGACCGGGACTCAGAACACTGAAGCTTTCTTT.

This clonotype was picked up many times. Given the absence of the conserved phenylalanine or tryptophan at the CDR3 end, a read error is likely. The chain is built from TRBV19 and TRBJ2-7; perhaps TRBD1 as D (5 bases). In germline, CDR1 is LNHDA, CDR2 SQIVND (reference sequence). V dropped 5 bases and J dropped 1 base, with 15 bases sitting between them. The length of the CDR3 is 15 residues. CDR3: CASSLGPGGSYEQYS. In DNA, the CDR3 is TGTGCCAGTAGTTTGGGGCCTGGCGGTTCCTACGAGCAGTACTCC.

This clonotype was observed at least ten times. V and J are TRBV6-5 and TRBJ1-2; D gene ambiguous. Germline V gene sequence: CDR1 MNHEY, CDR2 SVGAGI. The ends were cut back, 0 bases at V and 5 bases at J, with 7 bases in the middle. The CDR3 sequence is 13 residues long. CDR3 nucleotide sequence: TGTGCCAGCAGTTACTCTCCGTCTTATGGCTACACCTTC. It yields the protein CASSYSPSYGYTF.

In its sample, this clonotype was seen a few times. For the CDR3, the DNA is TGTGCCAGCAGTATAGGACAGCCTGGGAACACTGAAGCTTTCTTT. Translated: CASSIGQPGNTEAFF. The rearrangement links TRBV27 to TRBJ1-1, with D maybe TRBD1 (6 bases). The CDR3 is 15 residues long. The ends were cut back, 5 bases at V and 1 base at J, with 14 bases in the middle. Germline V gene data show CDR1 as MNHEY and CDR2 as SMNVEV (reference sequence).

At least ten counts were recorded for this clonotype. The J gene is TRBJ2-2, the V gene TRBV25-1; TRBD1 matches at 9 bases. This CDR3 has 14 amino acids. J gave up 4 bases and V 8 bases, and 5 bases lay outside the gene matches. CDR1 and CDR2 (germline): MGHDK, SYGVNS. CDR3 sequence: CASRDRESTGELFF. The CDR3 DNA reads TGTGCCAGCCGGGACAGGGAAAGCACCGGGGAGCTGTTTTTT.

This clonotype was recorded a few times. V and J are TRBV20-1 and TRBJ2-7; TRBD1 or TRBD2 may be the D gene (6 bases each). Germline V CDR1 and CDR2: DFQATT, SNEGSKA (reference sequence). V was trimmed by 6 bases and J by 0 bases, leaving 9 bases between them. The CDR3 spans 12 residues. The CDR3: CSAGGSSYEQYF. CDR3 coding DNA: TGCAGTGCCGGGGGCAGCTCCTACGAGCAGTACTTC.

The chain joins TRBV12-3 or TRBV12-4 to TRBJ2-5, with TRBD2 matching 9 bases. V trimming: 5 bases; J trimming: 4 bases; junction bases outside the gene matches: 8. CDR3 length: 15 amino acids. This chain's CDR3 is CASSEGGTSIETQYF. CDR3 nucleotides: TGTGCCAGCAGTGAAGGGGGGACTAGCATAGAGACCCAGTACTTC.

A few counts support this clonotype. The gene calls are TRBV20-1 and TRBJ2-7; D possibly uses TRBD1 or TRBD2 (5 bases each). CDR1 is DFQATT, CDR2 SNEGSKA, per germline (reference sequence). V was pared by 4 bases and J by 0 bases, with 7 bases between. The CDR3 loop spans 12 amino acids. CDR3 region: CSATGASYEQYF. CDR3 coding DNA: TGCAGTGCTACCGGGGCCTCCTACGAGCAGTACTTC.